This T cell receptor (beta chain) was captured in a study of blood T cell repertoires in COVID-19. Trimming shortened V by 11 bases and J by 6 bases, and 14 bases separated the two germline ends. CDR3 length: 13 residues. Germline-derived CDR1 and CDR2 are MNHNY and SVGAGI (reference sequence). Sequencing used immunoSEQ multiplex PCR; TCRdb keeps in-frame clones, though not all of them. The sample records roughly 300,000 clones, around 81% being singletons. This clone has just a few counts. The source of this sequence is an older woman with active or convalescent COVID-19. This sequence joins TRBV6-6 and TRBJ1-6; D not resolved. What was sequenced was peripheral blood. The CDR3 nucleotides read TGTGCCGGCCGTCGGGAGGGTAATTCACCCCTCCACTTT. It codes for CAGRREGNSPLHF.